A single sample gave rise to the 29 T cell receptor beta chains below, sequenced in a study of blood T cell repertoires in COVID-19. Clones were sequenced by immunoSEQ multiplex PCR, and TCRdb holds only the in-frame ones, with some missing. The sample consists of 250,000 to 300,000 clones, 86% of them appearing once. Specimen: peripheral blood. The receptors here all came from a man between 18 and 35 years old with active or convalescent COVID-19.

This rearrangement joins TRBV28 to TRBJ1-5; a weak D match, TRBD1 (5 bases). The CDR3 spans 15 residues. Germline lookup yields CDR1 MDHEN and CDR2 SYDVKM. V lost 4 bases to trimming and J lost 6 bases, with 16 bases between them. CDR3 nucleotides: TGTGCCAGCAGTTACCCTACAGGTAACGGTCAGCCCCAGCATTTT. Amino acid sequence: CASSYPTGNGQPQHF.

This chain joins TRBV29-1 and TRBJ1-2, with D possibly matching TRBD1 (5 bases). Germline values: CDR1 SQVTM, CDR2 ANQGSEA. Trimming cost V 4 bases and J 2 bases, with 14 bases left between them. The CDR3 has 14 amino acids. This chain's CDR3 is CSVAATGLNYGYTF. CDR3 in DNA: TGCAGCGTTGCAGCTACAGGTCTCAACTATGGCTACACCTTC.

The chain links TRBV19 to TRBJ2-3; TRBD1 matches 7 bases. CDR3 length: 15 amino acids. J gave up 2 bases and V 7 bases, and 9 bases lay outside the gene matches. Germline V CDR1 and CDR2: LNHDA, SQIVND (reference sequence). CDR3 protein: CASKFSGQLTDTQYF. In DNA form, the CDR3 reads TGTGCCAGTAAGTTCTCGGGACAGCTCACAGATACGCAGTATTTT.

The rearrangement links TRBV28 to TRBJ2-7; perhaps TRBD1 as D (5 bases). The CDR3 spans 13 residues. Looked up from germline, CDR1 is MDHEN and CDR2 is SYDVKM. Trimming shortened V by 6 bases and J by 3 bases, and 12 bases separated the two germline ends. The CDR3, as DNA: TGTGCCAGCAGAATTGACAGAGACTACGAGCAGTACTTC. Its protein is CASRIDRDYEQYF.

This clone is a singleton in its sample. Here the CDR3 reads CASSIRVSETQYF. CDR3 nucleotides: TGTGCCAGCAGTATCAGGGTATCGGAGACCCAGTACTTC. This chain links TRBV7-9 with TRBJ2-5; a weak D match, TRBD1 (5 bases). Per the germline V gene, CDR1 is SEHNR and CDR2 is FQNEAQ (reference sequence). V lost 6 bases to trimming and J lost 5 bases, with 13 bases between them. The CDR3 consists of 13 residues.

The chain is built from TRBV9 and TRBJ1-3; D is ambiguous. The germline V and J ends were trimmed by 3 bases and 0 bases, with 16 bases remaining between them. CDR1 and CDR2 from the germline V gene are SGDLS and YYNGEE. The CDR3 runs 17 residues. In nucleotides, the CDR3 is TGTGCCAGCAGCGCCAGGAAGGTTCAAGACTCTGGAAACACCATATATTTT. This sequence encodes CASSARKVQDSGNTIYF.

With respect to this clone: The same CDR3 is also encoded by other DNA sequences in this sample. The V call is TRBV11-2, the J call TRBJ1-1; 7 nucleotides match TRBD1. The CDR3 has 13 residues. Trimming removed 2 bases from V and 3 bases from J; junction bases left unmatched: 0. CDR1 SGHAT and CDR2 FQNNGV come from the germline V gene. In DNA, the CDR3 is TGTGCCAGCAGCTTAACAGGGGACACTGAAGCTTTCTTT. Translation: CASSLTGDTEAFF.

This chain links TRBV27 with TRBJ1-1; D may be TRBD1 (5 bases). Germline lookup yields CDR1 MNHEY and CDR2 SMNVEV (reference sequence). This CDR3 is 14 amino acids long. The germline V and J ends were trimmed by 1 base and 1 base, with 7 bases remaining between them. The CDR3 region has the DNA TGTGCCAGCAGTTTATGGGGGGAGAACACTGAAGCTTTCTTT. It is translated as CASSLWGENTEAFF.

J is TRBJ1-4 and V is TRBV5-6; TRBD1 matches at 7 bases. The V gene's germline CDR1 is SGHDT and CDR2 YYEEEE. This CDR3 has 16 residues. Trimming at V came to 4 bases and at J to 5 bases, leaving 11 bases not matched to a gene. The CDR3 protein is CASSAETGLGNEKLFF. As DNA, the CDR3 is TGTGCCAGCAGCGCGGAGACAGGGTTGGGCAATGAAAAACTGTTTTTT.

V gene TRBV5-1 combines with J gene TRBJ1-2; 10 bases match TRBD1. V was clipped by 4 bases and J by 0 bases; unmatched bases: 9. There are 17 residues in the CDR3. Germline CDR1 reads SGHRS; CDR2 reads YFSETQ. The DNA of the CDR3 is TGCGCCAGCAGCCGGACCGGGACAGGGGCCTCTAACTATGGCTACACCTTC. Protein product: CASSRTGTGASNYGYTF.

The gene calls are TRBV4-3 and TRBJ2-7; D is possibly TRBD1 (6 bases). The length of the CDR3 is 15 residues. Trimming pared 0 bases from V and 0 bases from J, leaving 9 bases between. Germline CDR1 LGHNA, CDR2 YSLEER. CDR3 bases: TGCGCCAGCAGCCAAGAAAGGGGGAACTCCTACGAGCAGTACTTC. Its protein product is CASSQERGNSYEQYF.

The gene calls are TRBV10-3 and TRBJ2-7, with D perhaps matching TRBD1 (5 bases). The germline gives CDR1 ENHRY, CDR2 SYGVKD. The CDR3 is 14 amino acids. Trimming shortened V by 3 bases and J by 3 bases, and 12 bases separated the two germline ends. The CDR3 DNA follows: TGTGCCATCAGTGATGCGGACAATCACTACGAGCAGTACTTC. Protein sequence: CAISDADNHYEQYF.

The CDR3: CASSPNRDIPFF. CDR3 DNA: TGTGCCAGCAGTCCGAACCGGGACATTCCTTTCTTC. The chain recombines TRBV28 with TRBJ2-1, with TRBD1 as a possible D gene (6 bases). Germline V lookup: CDR1 MDHEN, CDR2 SYDVKM. Trimming took 5 bases from V and 16 from J, leaving 18 bases between them. This CDR3 comprises 12 residues.

The sample holds a few counts of this clone. The chain is built from TRBV6-5 and TRBJ1-1; D is perhaps TRBD1 (5 bases). The CDR3 has 14 residues. V lost 6 bases and J 6 bases, leaving 17 bases between the germline ends. Germline values: CDR1 MNHEY, CDR2 SVGAGI. The CDR3 loop is CASSRGSARPEAFF. CDR3 bases: TGTGCCAGCAGCCGGGGGTCGGCCCGACCTGAAGCTTTCTTT.

On this clone itself: At one boundary the junction diverges from the germline segment, which might be a read error. The chain has TRBV11-2 and TRBJ2-5, with 9 bases matching TRBD2. The germline CDR1 and CDR2 sequences are SGHAT and FQNNGV. CDR3 length equals 15 residues. CDR3 nucleotides: TGTGCCAGCAGATTAGTAGCGGGGGCCCCGGGAGCACAGTACTTC. This codes for CASRLVAGAPGAQYF.

The chain couples TRBV5-1 to TRBJ1-3; 7 bases map to TRBD1. The CDR3 contains 19 residues. V trimming: 1 base; J trimming: 0 bases; junction bases outside the gene matches: 13. Germline CDR1 SGHRS, CDR2 YFSETQ. The CDR3, as DNA: TGCGCCAGCAGCTTGTTGACAGGGTGGCCTAGGGGCTCTGGAAACACCATATATTTT. Protein product: CASSLLTGWPRGSGNTIYF.

CDR3 sequence (DNA): TGTGCCAGCAGTTTTCGTGGGGGGGGTGAAAACACAGATACGCAGTATTTT. This codes for CASSFRGGGENTDTQYF. The chain couples TRBV28 to TRBJ2-3; 7 positions match TRBD2. This CDR3 contains 17 residues. In germline, CDR1 is MDHEN, CDR2 SYDVKM. J lost 2 bases, V lost 3 bases, and 11 bases had no gene match.

DNA for the CDR3: TGTGCCAGCATCAAAAGCTCCGGGGAACCCCCTCACCTCCACTTT. This translates into CASIKSSGEPPHLHF. The chain uses TRBV6-5 and TRBJ1-6; D is unclear. With 7 bases removed from V and 15 bases from J, the gap between germline ends came to 25 bases. The germline gives CDR1 MNHEY, CDR2 SVGAGI. This CDR3 is built from 15 residues.

The V call is TRBV7-3, the J call TRBJ2-2; 12 nucleotides match TRBD2. The CDR3 has 17 residues. CDR1 and CDR2 (germline): SGHTA, FQGTGA. The J segment lost 4 bases and the V segment lost 2 bases, leaving 5 bases of the junction unmatched. This CDR3 is CASSLRRLAGVTGELFF. As DNA, the CDR3 is TGTGCCAGCAGCTTACGCCGACTAGCGGGAGTCACCGGGGAGCTGTTTTTT.

J is TRBJ2-5 and V is TRBV10-3; D gene uncertain. The germline gives CDR1 ENHRY, CDR2 SYGVKD. V dropped 0 bases and J dropped 2 bases, with 7 bases sitting between them. The CDR3 consists of 14 residues. CDR3 DNA: TGTGCCATCAGTGAGTCCCCAGTTCAAGAGACCCAGTACTTC. This encodes CAISESPVQETQYF.

The chain is built from TRBV6-2 or TRBV6-3 and TRBJ2-2; D perhaps matches TRBD2 (6 bases). CDR1 and CDR2 (germline): MNHEY, SVGEGT. The CDR3 sequence is 13 residues long. Trimming took off 2 bases at V and 7 bases at J, with 8 bases between the two ends. This CDR3 is CASSYRRDGELFF. The CDR3 DNA reads as TGTGCCAGCAGTTACCGGCGGGACGGGGAGCTGTTTTTT.

The rearrangement uses TRBV10-3 and TRBJ1-6; D is unclear. Germline loops: CDR1 ENHRY, CDR2 SYGVKD. The CDR3 is 13 amino acids. The V gene lost 8 bases and the J gene lost 5 bases, with 10 bases spanning the gap. Here the CDR3 reads CAIQRENNSPLHF. The CDR3 DNA reads TGTGCCATCCAAAGAGAAAATAATTCACCCCTCCACTTT.

CDR3 in DNA: TGTGCCAGCGGCACCGAACCCTACGAGCAGTACTTC. The encoded protein is CASGTEPYEQYF. This rearrangement joins TRBV12-3 or TRBV12-4 to TRBJ2-7; D unresolved. The CDR3 runs to 12 residues. The V and J ends lost 8 bases and 2 bases respectively, with 10 bases between them.

The J gene is TRBJ2-7, the V gene TRBV12-3 or TRBV12-4; D perhaps matches TRBD2 (6 bases). V was shortened by 7 bases and J by 3 bases, with 13 bases between the two germline ends. This CDR3 comprises 13 residues. CDR3 nucleotide sequence: TGTGCCAGCACTATCGGCGGGGACTACGAGCAGTACTTC. Translated: CASTIGGDYEQYF.

Comment on this clone: The junction departs from germline at one end; a sequencing error may be responsible. The chain has TRBV7-7 and TRBJ2-2; weak D call: TRBD1 (5 bases). Per germline, CDR1 SSHAT and CDR2 FNYEAQ (reference sequence). The CDR3 is 14 residues long. CDR3 nucleotides: TGTGCTAGCAGCAGACAGATTAGCACCGGGGAGCTGTTTTTT. Amino acid sequence: CASSRQISTGELFF.

This clone has more than one count but fewer than ten. The rearrangement joins TRBV6-2 or TRBV6-3 to TRBJ2-3, with D possibly matching TRBD2 (5 bases). The CDR3 spans 17 residues. CDR1 and CDR2 (germline): MNHEY, SVGEGT. V was trimmed by 5 bases and J by 4 bases, leaving 22 bases between them. CDR3 residues: CASSPIAGGVLPDTQYF. CDR3 coding DNA: TGTGCCAGCAGTCCCATCGCGGGCGGAGTGTTGCCAGATACGCAGTATTTT.

The gene calls are TRBV19 and TRBJ1-2; 7 bases are shared with TRBD1. CDR1 and CDR2 from the germline V gene are LNHDA and SQIVND (reference sequence). The CDR3 runs 14 residues. Unmatched junction bases numbered 6, after V lost 7 bases and J lost 1 base. CDR3 DNA: TGTGCCAGTAACGACAGGGTCCTTAACTATGGCTACACCTTC. This sequence encodes CASNDRVLNYGYTF.

The chain uses TRBV30 and TRBJ2-7, with a possible D match to TRBD2 (5 bases). The CDR3 has 14 amino acids. Trimming removed 0 bases at V and 5 bases at J, with 14 bases between. Germline CDR1 GTSNPN, CDR2 SVGIG (reference sequence). This CDR3 reads CAWSVSGSHHEQYF. The CDR3 bases are TGTGCCTGGAGTGTGAGCGGATCTCACCACGAGCAGTACTTC.

The rearrangement links TRBV14 to TRBJ2-5, with TRBD1 matching 8 bases. The CDR3 sequence is 14 residues long. J lost 5 bases, V lost 2 bases, and 4 bases had no gene match. CDR1 and CDR2 from the germline V gene are SGHDN and FVKESK. The CDR3 coding sequence is TGTGCCAGCAGCCAAAGGACAGGGAGGGAGACCCAGTACTTC. It encodes CASSQRTGRETQYF.